Following are 4 T cell receptor beta chains from one sample sequenced in a study of a mutant IDH1 vaccine in newly diagnosed glioma (dated by TCRdb to the early 2020s). Their recognized antigens are unknown. Libraries were prepared through the immunoSEQ multiplex PCR assay. TCRdb carries this immuneACCESS record with in-frame sequences only. Its versions omit some clonotypes, under half of them owing to an unresolved V gene in the studies checked, with the rest unexplained. For this sample there are about 60,000 clones; 84% appear just once. In total, the top ten clones hold about 4.2% of the sample. Per the publication, the time point label means: week 35, safety follow-up. Every vaccine dose consisted of 300 ug of a 20-mer mutant IDH1 peptide in Montanide, administered subcutaneously together with topical imiquimod. The sequenced sample was PBMCs, obtained from a glioma patient whose treatment included an IDH1 peptide vaccine. The receptor set was obtained from a man aged 30-40 years with glioma.

This chain joins TRBV14 and TRBJ1-1; D remains ambiguous. This CDR3 spans 12 amino acids. Germline lookup yields CDR1 SGHDN and CDR2 FVKESK. With 3 bases removed from V and 11 bases from J, the gap between germline ends came to 13 bases. Here the CDR3 DNA reads TGTGCCAGCAGCCAGGGCACGTTTAGGGCTTTCTTT. Translated: CASSQGTFRAFF.

The rearrangement links TRBV4-1 to TRBJ1-5; no firm D call. Germline assignment: CDR1 MGHRA and CDR2 YSYEKL. V gave up 2 bases and J gave up 6 bases, with 14 bases separating them. The CDR3 covers 15 residues. CDR3 sequence reads: CASSQRSLGLQPQHF. The CDR3 DNA reads TGCGCCAGCAGCCAAAGGAGCCTAGGGCTTCAGCCCCAGCATTTT.

The chain links TRBV4-1 to TRBJ1-5; D may be TRBD1 (6 bases). Germline V CDR1 and CDR2: MGHRA, YSYEKL. V dropped 1 base and J dropped 7 bases, with 17 bases sitting between them. The CDR3 consists of 16 residues. CDR3 in DNA: TGCGCCAGCAGCCAAGCAGTCAGGGGACGGGGGCAGCCCCAGCATTTT. Protein sequence: CASSQAVRGRGQPQHF.

The rearrangement joins TRBV30 to TRBJ1-4; 7 positions agree with TRBD1. There are 11 residues in the CDR3. J was trimmed by 12 bases and V by 5 bases; bases with no gene match: 6. The V gene's germline CDR1 is GTSNPN and CDR2 SVGIG (reference sequence). This CDR3 is CAWGTQGELFF. The CDR3 DNA sequence: TGTGCCTGGGGGACCCAGGGGGAACTGTTTTTT.